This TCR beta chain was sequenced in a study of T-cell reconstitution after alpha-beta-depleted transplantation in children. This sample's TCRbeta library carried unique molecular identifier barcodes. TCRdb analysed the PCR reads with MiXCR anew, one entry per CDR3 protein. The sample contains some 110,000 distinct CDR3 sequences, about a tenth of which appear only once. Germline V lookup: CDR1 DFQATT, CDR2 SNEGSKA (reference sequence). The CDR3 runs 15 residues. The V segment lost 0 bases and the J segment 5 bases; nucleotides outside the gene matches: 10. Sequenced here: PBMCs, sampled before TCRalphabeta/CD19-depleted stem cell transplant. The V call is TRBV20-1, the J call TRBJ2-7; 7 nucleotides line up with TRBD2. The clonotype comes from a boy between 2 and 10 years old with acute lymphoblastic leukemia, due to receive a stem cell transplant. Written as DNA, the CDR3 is TGCAGTGCTAGAGACTCCTCAGGCGGGAGTCACGAGCAGTACTTC. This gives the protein CSARDSSGGSHEQYF.